This T cell receptor beta chain derives from a study of blood T cell repertoires in COVID-19. Background on the study: PBMCs, B-cell-depleted T cells, or T cells provided the cDNA or gDNA that made up the material.

This clone was detected only a few times. Sequencing was performed with immunoSEQ multiplex PCR; in TCRdb, only in-frame clones are kept and a portion is missing. The profile shows 300,000 to 400,000 clones, around 86% of them singletons. Sequenced input: PBMCs or T cells enriched from blood (not recorded which). This TCR derives from a woman between 35 and 50 years old with acute COVID-19.

The CDR3, as DNA: TGTGCCAGCAGTGATTCCTTGGGCGGCTACACCTTC. It specifies CASSDSLGGYTF. The chain employs TRBV2 and TRBJ1-2; D is unresolved. The CDR3 contains 12 residues. Germline loops: CDR1 SNHLY, CDR2 FYNNEI. Trimming stripped 3 bases from V and 8 bases from J, with 10 bases between.